This is a list of T cell receptor beta chains from one sample in a study of T cells in Graves' hyperthyroidism and ophthalmopathy. MiXCR was run by TCRdb on the multiplex PCR reads, yielding one entry per CDR3 protein. The sample includes around 300,000 distinct CDR3 sequences, 20% to 25% of them seen just once. The sample taken for sequencing was blood. The receptors derive from a man in his thirties or forties with Graves' ophthalmopathy. CDR3s include the opening cysteine and the closing phenylalanine or tryptophan. The D gene is left open where the match is weak. Only some rows state a clone size, as once, few, many or a class for expanded clones.

many,TRBV12-3/TRBV12-4,-,TRBJ1-1,TGTGCCAGCCACCCTCAGGGGCTCACTGAAGCTTTCTTT,CASHPQGLTEAFF
few,TRBV5-5,TRBD1,TRBJ2-3,TGTGCCAGCAGCCTGGGACAGGGGGCCCAAAAAAGCACAGATACGCAGTATTTT,CASSLGQGAQKSTDTQYF
few,TRBV10-1,-,TRBJ2-2,TGCGCCAGCAGTGAGTCGTTAGGCACCGGGGAGCTGTTTTTT,CASSESLGTGELFF
few,TRBV5-6,TRBD2,TRBJ2-2,TGTGCCAGCAGCTTGGCCATTAGCGGGGCGAACACCGGGGAGCTGTTTTTT,CASSLAISGANTGELFF
few,TRBV9,-,TRBJ2-1,TGTGCCAGCAGCGTAAGTCCCACAATGGTCAATGAGCAGTTCTTC,CASSVSPTMVNEQFF
-,TRBV28,-,TRBJ1-5,TGTGCCAGCAGTCTTCAAGGGCAGCCCCAGCATTTT,CASSLQGQPQHF
few,TRBV20-1,-,TRBJ2-3,TGCAGTGCTAGAGATCGAGTGGATACGCAGTATTTT,CSARDRVDTQYF
once,TRBV19,TRBD1,TRBJ2-7,TGTGCCAGTAGTCTGCAGGGGGCGCTTTCCCCTTACGAGCAGTACTTC,CASSLQGALSPYEQYF
few,TRBV18,TRBD1,TRBJ1-1,TGTGCCAGCTCCTCACGGAGACAGGGGGGACGGAACACTGAAGCTTTCTTT,CASSSRRQGGRNTEAFF
-,TRBV9,-,TRBJ2-5,TGTGCCAGCAGTCGACAAGGGGGTAGAGAGACCCAGTACTTC,CASSRQGGRETQYF
many,TRBV7-8,-,TRBJ2-7,TGTGCCAGCAGCTTAAAGTTATGGGTACACGAGCAGTACTTC,CASSLKLWVHEQYF
-,TRBV6-2/TRBV6-3,-,TRBJ1-6,TGTGCCAGCAGGACCCCAGGCCTGGGTCCACCCCTCCACTTT,CASRTPGLGPPLHF
-,TRBV3-1,-,TRBJ2-5,TGTGCCAGCAGCAAAACCCCTGAGACCCAGTACTTC,CASSKTPETQYF
-,TRBV25-1,-,TRBJ2-6,TGTGCCAGCATCCCAGCGGTCCTCTCTGGGGCCAACGTCCTGACTTTC,CASIPAVLSGANVLTF
-,TRBV27,TRBD1,TRBJ2-2,TGTGCCAGCAGTTTATCTTTGGGACAGGGAGGACCCGGGGAGCTGTTTTTT,CASSLSLGQGGPGELFF
few,TRBV20-1,TRBD2,TRBJ2-3,TGCAGTGCCCAGCGGGATATTAGTCCAGATACGCAGTATTTT,CSAQRDISPDTQYF
-,TRBV10-3,-,TRBJ2-3,TGTGCCTCCCAAAGGGACTCGGATGGCACAGATACGCAGTATTTT,CASQRDSDGTDTQYF
many,TRBV5-6,-,TRBJ2-7,TGTGCCAGCAGCTCCAAATATTACGAGCAGTACTTC,CASSSKYYEQYF
many,TRBV13,-,TRBJ2-7,TGTGCCAGCAGCTTGCTACGGGGGGCGGCCTACGAGCAGTACTTC,CASSLLRGAAYEQYF
few,TRBV28,TRBD2,TRBJ2-1,TGTGCCAGCAGTTTACTAGGGACTAGGGACTACAATGAGCAGTTCTTC,CASSLLGTRDYNEQFF
-,TRBV29-1,-,TRBJ1-1,TGCAGCGGGGGGGGTAGGACTGAAGCTTTCTTT,CSGGGRTEAFF
many,TRBV7-8,-,TRBJ1-1,TGTGCCAGCAGCGTCTTACAGAACACTGAAGCTTTCTTT,CASSVLQNTEAFF
-,TRBV12-3/TRBV12-4,TRBD1,TRBJ2-2,TGTGCCAGCAGTTTAGTTGAGACAGGGGCCAACCCCGGGGAGCTGTTTTTT,CASSLVETGANPGELFF
-,TRBV2,-,TRBJ2-5,TGTGCCAGCAGTGGGACACAGTACCAAGAGACCCAGTACTTC,CASSGTQYQETQYF
-,TRBV28,TRBD1,TRBJ2-1,TGTGCCAGCGGAAGGGGGCAAGTTAATGAGCAGTTCTTC,CASGRGQVNEQFF
few,TRBV11-2,-,TRBJ2-7,TGTGCCAGCAGAAAGGGAGAGGGCTCCTACGAGCAGTACTTC,CASRKGEGSYEQYF
-,TRBV28,TRBD1,TRBJ2-3,TGTGCCAGCAGTCCCACGGGACAGCGAGATACGCAGTATTTT,CASSPTGQRDTQYF
-,TRBV6-1,TRBD2,TRBJ2-1,TGTGCCAGCAGACTGCTAGCGGGAGGGCCGAATGAGCAGTTCTTC,CASRLLAGGPNEQFF
many,TRBV12-3/TRBV12-4,-,TRBJ1-1,TGTGCCAGCTTGGGACGCGTAACTGAAGCTTTCTTT,CASLGRVTEAFF
-,TRBV5-1,-,TRBJ2-3,TGCGCCAGCAGCTTGGGAGGAGTTGGGGATACGCAGTATTTT,CASSLGGVGDTQYF